This is a list of T cell receptor beta chains from one sample in a study of blood T cell repertoires in COVID-19. Data came from immunoSEQ multiplex PCR; TCRdb stores just in-frame clones and leaves some out. This sample carries roughly 150,000 clones, more than 65% of them seen once, and the ten largest clones take roughly 10%. Sequences were obtained from peripheral blood. The receptor set was obtained from a man aged 70-80 years with active or convalescent COVID-19. CDR3s include the opening cysteine and the closing phenylalanine or tryptophan. The D gene is left open where the match is weak. Not all rows give a size; the values are once, few, many and, for expanded clones, a class.

D	V	size	J	CDR3	DNA
NA	TRBV6-4	NA	TRBJ2-1	CASSIYSNSYNEQFF	TGTGCCAGCAGTATCTACTCGAACTCCTACAATGAGCAGTTCTTC
TRBD1	TRBV2	NA	TRBJ1-5	CASRDALGTGNQPQHF	TGTGCCAGCAGGGACGCTTTAGGGACAGGGAATCAGCCCCAGCATTTT
NA	TRBV11-2	NA	TRBJ2-7	CASSLSGAYEQYF	TGTGCCAGCAGCTTGTCGGGGGCCTACGAGCAGTACTTC
NA	TRBV6-2/TRBV6-3	NA	TRBJ2-3	CASSDRLGTDTQYF	TGTGCCAGCAGTGACAGGTTGGGCACAGATACGCAGTATTTT
TRBD1	TRBV7-9	NA	TRBJ1-1	CASSQDRGRLGEAFF	TGTGCCAGCAGCCAAGACAGGGGACGCCTAGGAGAAGCTTTCTTT
NA	TRBV4-1	NA	TRBJ2-1	CASSQDPGGYNEQFF	TGCGCCAGCAGCCAAGATCCCGGGGGATACAATGAGCAGTTCTTC
NA	TRBV7-3	once	TRBJ2-5	CASSLSAGQETQYF	TGTGCCAGCAGCTTAAGTGCAGGGCAAGAGACCCAGTACTTC
TRBD2	TRBV7-2	few	TRBJ2-2	CASNQRWGGSTGELFF	TGTGCCAGCAACCAAAGGTGGGGGGGGTCCACCGGGGAGCTGTTTTTT
NA	TRBV24-1	NA	TRBJ2-7	CATSGGLARDEQYF	TGTGCCACCAGTGGGGGTCTAGCGAGGGACGAGCAGTACTTC
NA	TRBV18	NA	TRBJ1-1	CASSPPGPGNTEAFF	TGTGCCAGCTCACCACCCGGCCCAGGGAACACTGAAGCTTTCTTT
NA	TRBV5-1	NA	TRBJ1-4	CASSLGGTSGPNEKLFF	TGCGCCAGCAGCTTGGGAGGGACATCGGGTCCTAATGAAAAACTGTTTTTT
NA	TRBV19	NA	TRBJ2-3	CASSIVGQGRTDTQYF	TGTGCCAGTAGTATAGTCGGTCAGGGGAGAACAGATACGCAGTATTTT
NA	TRBV20-1	NA	TRBJ2-3	CSARATDTQYF	TGCAGTGCTAGGGCCACAGATACGCAGTATTTT
TRBD1	TRBV19	NA	TRBJ1-5	CASSSAQGVGNQPQHF	TGTGCCAGTAGTTCAGCCCAGGGGGTAGGCAATCAGCCCCAGCATTTT
TRBD1	TRBV6-6	NA	TRBJ1-2	CASSRDRGGYTF	TGTGCCAGCAGCCGGGACAGGGGTGGCTACACCTTC
NA	TRBV14	NA	TRBJ1-1	CASSQTANTEAFF	TGTGCCAGCAGCCAGACAGCGAACACTGAAGCTTTCTTT
NA	TRBV28	NA	TRBJ2-6	CASSTRAGANVLTF	TGTGCCAGCAGTACTAGGGCTGGGGCCAACGTCCTGACTTTC
TRBD2	TRBV2	NA	TRBJ2-1	CASRMNGLAVPRSYNEQFF	TGTGCCAGCAGGATGAACGGACTAGCGGTGCCACGCTCCTACAATGAGCAGTTCTTC
NA	TRBV19	NA	TRBJ2-5	CASSIRHPETQYF	TGTGCCAGTAGTATCAGACATCCAGAGACCCAGTACTTC
NA	TRBV7-3	NA	TRBJ2-2	CASSYDRRNTGELFF	TGTGCCAGCAGTTATGACAGGAGGAACACCGGGGAGCTGTTTTTT
NA	TRBV4-3	NA	TRBJ1-5	CASSQDAGNQPQHF	TGCGCCAGCAGCCAAGATGCAGGGAATCAGCCCCAGCATTTT
NA	TRBV7-2	NA	TRBJ1-1	CASSPRGPNTEAFF	TGTGCCAGCAGCCCCAGAGGCCCCAACACTGAAGCTTTCTTT
NA	TRBV18	NA	TRBJ1-4	CASSPRTVGRYGEKLFF	TGTGCCAGCTCACCAAGGACAGTGGGCCGATACGGGGAAAAACTGTTTTTT
NA	TRBV9	NA	TRBJ2-3	CASSVGIGTDTQYF	TGTGCCAGCAGCGTAGGTATCGGTACAGATACGCAGTATTTT
NA	TRBV18	NA	TRBJ1-5	CASSSGTGVILHF	TGTGCCAGCTCATCCGGGACTGGGGTGATATTGCATTTT
TRBD1	TRBV5-1	NA	TRBJ2-5	CASSLRPGQGRETQYF	TGCGCCAGCAGCTTGCGACCGGGACAGGGTAGGGAGACCCAGTACTTC
TRBD2	TRBV5-1	NA	TRBJ2-1	CASSLARTSGYNEQFF	TGCGCCAGCAGCTTGGCCCGGACTAGCGGATACAATGAGCAGTTCTTC
TRBD2	TRBV2	NA	TRBJ2-1	CASSDRGLAGNEQFF	TGTGCCAGCAGCGACCGAGGACTAGCGGGCAATGAGCAGTTCTTC
NA	TRBV29-1	NA	TRBJ1-1	CSVIGHGTSNTEAFF	TGCAGCGTTATAGGACACGGAACATCGAACACTGAAGCTTTCTTT
NA	TRBV7-2	NA	TRBJ2-5	CASSLDWGLGETQYF	TGTGCCAGCAGCTTAGACTGGGGGCTAGGAGAGACCCAGTACTTC
NA	TRBV6-5	NA	TRBJ1-6	CASSPRREANSPLHF	TGTGCCAGCAGCCCCCGACGGGAGGCTAATTCACCCCTCCACTTT
NA	TRBV3-1/TRBV3-2	NA	TRBJ2-5	CASSLLRETQYF	TGTGCCAGCAGCCTTCTGAGGGAGACCCAGTACTTC
NA	TRBV14	NA	TRBJ1-4	CASRPGLGELFF	TGTGCCAGCAGGCCGGGCTTGGGAGAACTGTTTTTT
NA	TRBV2	once	TRBJ2-6	CASRRAESGANVLTF	TGTGCCAGCAGAAGAGCGGAATCTGGGGCCAACGTCCTGACTTTC
TRBD1	TRBV24-1	NA	TRBJ2-6	CATSGDRTTGANVLTF	TGTGCCACCAGTGGGGACAGGACCACTGGGGCCAACGTCCTGACTTTC
TRBD1	TRBV6-5	NA	TRBJ2-5	CASSSGGTGVQYF	TGTGCCAGCAGTTCCGGTGGGACAGGGGTTCAGTACTTC
NA	TRBV7-2	once	TRBJ1-5	CASSPGHSQPQHF	TGTGCCAGCAGCCCCGGACATTCCCAGCCCCAGCATTTT
NA	TRBV7-2	NA	TRBJ2-7	CASSSGGRDITYEQYF	TGTGCCAGCAGCTCGGGGGGCAGGGATATAACCTACGAGCAGTACTTC
NA	TRBV28	NA	TRBJ1-5	CASRGGQPQHF	TGTGCCAGCAGGGGAGGTCAGCCCCAGCATTTT
NA	TRBV18	NA	TRBJ1-3	CASSPITHDSGNTIYF	TGTGCCAGCTCACCCATTACACACGACTCTGGAAACACCATATATTTT
NA	TRBV28	NA	TRBJ2-7	CASTQLAQGPYYEQYF	TGTGCCAGCACCCAACTAGCACAGGGGCCGTACTACGAGCAGTACTTC
TRBD1	TRBV18	NA	TRBJ1-1	CASSPQGDTEAFF	TGTGCCAGCTCACCGCAGGGGGACACTGAAGCTTTCTTT
TRBD1	TRBV19	NA	TRBJ1-5	CASTQQGSEQPQHF	TGTGCCAGTACGCAACAGGGGTCAGAGCAGCCCCAGCATTTT
TRBD2	TRBV5-6	NA	TRBJ2-1	CASSLAVSGDLGEQFF	TGTGCCAGCAGCTTGGCGGTTAGCGGGGACCTGGGGGAGCAGTTCTTC
TRBD2	TRBV25-1	NA	TRBJ2-5	CASSETGLAGSETQYF	TGTGCCAGCAGTGAGACGGGACTAGCGGGTTCAGAGACCCAGTACTTC
TRBD1	TRBV6-5	NA	TRBJ1-2	CASIPGQGARGYTF	TGTGCCAGCATCCCGGGACAGGGGGCAAGGGGCTACACCTTC
NA	TRBV7-2	NA	TRBJ2-2	CASSLMGPNTGELFF	TGTGCCAGCAGCTTAATGGGCCCGAACACCGGGGAGCTGTTTTTT
TRBD1	TRBV24-1	NA	TRBJ2-7	CATSDETGGIYEQYF	TGTGCCACCAGTGACGAAACAGGGGGCATCTACGAGCAGTACTTC
NA	TRBV30	NA	TRBJ1-5	CAWSQYSNQPQHF	TGTGCCTGGAGCCAGTATAGCAATCAGCCCCAGCATTTT
NA	TRBV18	NA	TRBJ2-7	CASSPTGIYEQYF	TGTGCCAGCTCACCCACAGGGATCTACGAGCAGTACTTC